Presented here are 27 T cell receptor beta chains from one specimen sequenced in a study of T cells after yellow fever vaccination. TCRdb passed the 5' RACE reads through MiXCR, listing each CDR3 protein once. The sample has about 210,000 distinct CDR3 sequences; under 3.5% are singletons. Sample: CD4+ T cells sorted from PBMCs, taken 10 days after the yellow fever booster vaccination. The receptors derive from a man between 18 and 35 years old who received the YFV17D yellow fever vaccine.

This clonotype has at least ten counts. The chain uses TRBV3-1 and TRBJ2-2; perhaps TRBD1 as D (6 bases). There are 14 residues in the CDR3. V was cut by 5 bases and J by 7 bases, with 14 bases left in between. From germline, CDR1 is LGHDT and CDR2 YNNKEL (reference sequence). The CDR3 DNA reads as TGTGCCAGCAGCTTCAGGGGTTTTGTCGGGGAGCTGTTTTTT. This codes for CASSFRGFVGELFF.

In this sample, this clonotype turned up a few times. The gene calls are TRBV3-1 and TRBJ2-7; TRBD1 agrees at 7 bases. Looked up from germline, CDR1 is LGHDT and CDR2 is YNNKEL (reference sequence). The length of the CDR3 is 12 residues. The CDR3 reads CASSQVGQSFPV. CDR3 DNA sequence: TGTGCCAGCAGCCAAGTGGGACAGTCATTTCCAGTC.

This clonotype was counted between two and nine times. The rearrangement links TRBV28 to TRBJ1-5; D is unresolved. Looked up from germline, CDR1 is MDHEN and CDR2 is SYDVKM. Trimming took off 9 bases at V and 3 bases at J, with 9 bases between the two ends. The length of the CDR3 is 12 residues. In DNA, the CDR3 is TGTGCCAGTTCCGAGAACAATCAGCCCCAGCATTTT. It translates to CASSENNQPQHF. Drawing the rest from reference TRBV28 and TRBJ1-5, the complete variable domain is DVKVTQSSRYLVKRTGEKVFLECVQDMDHENMFWYRQDPGLGLRLIYFSYDVKMKEKGDIPEGYSVSREKKERFSLILESASTNQTSMYLCASSENNQPQHFGDGTRLSIL.

This clonotype was observed at least ten times. This chain uses TRBV7-8 with TRBJ1-4, with unresolved D. The germline V gene encodes CDR1 SGHVS and CDR2 FQNEAQ. This CDR3 has 14 amino acids. V was shortened by 4 bases and J by 8 bases, with 14 bases between the two germline ends. The CDR3 DNA follows: TGTGCCAGCAGCTCCACGGCCCCAGTCGAAAAACTGTTTTTT. This codes for CASSSTAPVEKLFF. The entire variable domain, with the rest obtained from reference TRBV7-8 and TRBJ1-4, is as follows: GAGVSQSPRYKVAKRGQDVALRCDPISGHVSLFWYQQALGQGPEFLTYFQNEAQLDKSGLPSDRFFAERPEGSVSTLKIQRTQQEDSAVYLCASSSTAPVEKLFFGSGTQLSVL.

This clonotype was seen more than once but under ten times. This rearrangement joins TRBV5-1 to TRBJ2-3; TRBD1 is a possible D gene (6 bases). Germline assignment: CDR1 SGHRS and CDR2 YFSETQ. V was cut by 6 bases and J by 5 bases, with 16 bases left in between. The CDR3 has 14 amino acids. The CDR3 here is CASTGAGVGDTQYF. As DNA, the CDR3 is TGCGCCAGCACCGGGGCAGGGGTGGGAGATACGCAGTATTTT.

The rearrangement joins TRBV28 to TRBJ1-3; 11 nucleotides line up with TRBD1. V gave up 5 bases and J gave up 8 bases; unmatched junction bases: 5. CDR3 length equals 14 residues. In germline, CDR1 is MDHEN, CDR2 SYDVKM. The CDR3 reads CASSPGTGGHTIYF. The DNA of the CDR3 is TGTGCCAGCAGTCCAGGGACAGGGGGTCACACCATATATTTT.

The V call is TRBV3-1, the J call TRBJ1-2; D gene ambiguous. The CDR3 length is 11 residues. Trimming stripped 4 bases from V and 8 bases from J, with 8 bases between. Per germline, CDR1 LGHDT and CDR2 YNNKEL (reference sequence). The CDR3: CASSPRIGYTF. The DNA of the CDR3 is TGTGCCAGCAGCCCCAGGATCGGCTACACCTTC.

This clonotype was observed at least ten times. This chain links TRBV9 with TRBJ1-2; possibly TRBD1 for D (5 bases). Germline assignment: CDR1 SGDLS and CDR2 YYNGEE. This CDR3 comprises 15 residues. V shed 4 bases and J shed 4 bases, with 17 bases lying between them. CDR3 sequence (DNA): TGTGCCAGCAGCCCGATACCGGGACTGAGCTATGGCTACACCTTC. Its translation is CASSPIPGLSYGYTF.

This clonotype occurred a few times. The chain links TRBV5-1 to TRBJ1-1, with a weak D call TRBD1 (5 bases). The CDR3 spans 13 residues. Trimming removed 3 bases at V and 10 bases at J, with 16 bases between. Germline assignment: CDR1 SGHRS and CDR2 YFSETQ. In DNA form, the CDR3 reads TGCGCCAGCAGCTGGGGGACGCCGTCCGTAGCTTTCTTT. Amino acid sequence: CASSWGTPSVAFF.

This clonotype was seen many times. The chain joins TRBV10-3 to TRBJ1-5; tentative D call: TRBD1 (6 bases). The V end lost 10 bases, the J end lost 7 bases, and 14 bases lay between the germline ends. From germline, CDR1 is ENHRY and CDR2 SYGVKD. CDR3 size: 12 residues. In nucleotides, the CDR3 is TGTGCCAGCTCCGGGGGCGGACAGCCCCAGCATTTT. As protein: CASSGGGQPQHF.

This clonotype has at least ten counts. This chain joins TRBV3-1 and TRBJ2-2; D is unclear. CDR1 and CDR2 (germline): LGHDT, YNNKEL (reference sequence). V shed 3 bases and J shed 0 bases, with 8 bases lying between them. The CDR3 has 15 residues. CDR3 sequence reads: CASSQEFANTGELFF. CDR3 DNA sequence: TGTGCCAGCAGCCAGGAGTTCGCGAACACCGGGGAGCTGTTTTTT.

This clonotype was observed a handful of times. This chain connects TRBV5-1 to TRBJ1-1, with TRBD1 identical over 10 bases. Germline CDR1 reads SGHRS; CDR2 reads YFSETQ. Germline trimming cut 7 bases from V and 4 bases from J; bases unmatched to any gene: 4. The CDR3 covers 13 residues. The CDR3 is CASSGQGSTEAFF. CDR3 nucleotides: TGCGCCAGCTCGGGACAGGGGTCCACTGAAGCTTTCTTT. Full variable domain (outside the CDR3, taken from reference TRBV5-1 and TRBJ1-1): KAGVTQTPRYLIKTRGQQVTLSCSPISGHRSVSWYQQTPGQGLQFLFEYFSETQRNKGNFPGRFSGRQFSNSRSEMNVSTLELGDSALYLCASSGQGSTEAFFGQGTRLTVV.

This clonotype showed up just a few times. This chain links TRBV5-6 with TRBJ2-6; D unclear. The CDR3 has 13 amino acids. Germline V gene data show CDR1 as SGHDT and CDR2 as YYEEEE. The ends were cut back, 7 bases at V and 0 bases at J, with 5 bases in the middle. DNA of the CDR3: TGTGCCAGCGCCATCTCTGGGGCCAACGTCCTGACTTTC. Translating it yields CASAISGANVLTF.

This clonotype was seen ten or more times. The J gene is TRBJ2-7, the V gene TRBV5-6; D gene uncertain. V lost 5 bases and J 6 bases, leaving 15 bases between the germline ends. Germline V gene data show CDR1 as SGHDT and CDR2 as YYEEEE. This CDR3 is 13 amino acids long. CDR3 residues: CASSSRSGSEQYV. CDR3 nucleotide sequence: TGTGCCAGCAGTTCTAGGAGTGGCTCCGAGCAGTACGTC.

Notes on this clonotype: A much larger clone lies one base from this, so it may be a read error. The CDR3 does not close with the conserved phenylalanine or tryptophan, likely indicating a read error. The rearrangement uses TRBV5-1 and TRBJ2-6; tentatively, D is TRBD1 or TRBD2 (5 bases each). This CDR3 has 15 residues. V lost 4 bases and J lost 3, with 11 bases in between. Looked up from germline, CDR1 is SGHRS and CDR2 is YFSETQ. CDR3 protein: CASSPLGVGANVLTL. As DNA, the CDR3 is TGCGCCAGCAGCCCGTTGGGGGTTGGGGCCAACGTCCTGACTCTC.

The rearrangement links TRBV15 to TRBJ2-5; no clear D. Trimming shortened V by 4 bases and J by 5 bases, and 11 bases separated the two germline ends. This CDR3 is 13 amino acids long. Germline values: CDR1 LNHNV, CDR2 YYDKDF (reference sequence). In nucleotides, the CDR3 is TGTGCCACCAGCAAAGAACGTCAGGAGACCCAGTACTTC. Translated, it gives CATSKERQETQYF.

This sequence joins TRBV28 and TRBJ2-1, with 7 nucleotides matching TRBD2. Germline assignment: CDR1 MDHEN and CDR2 SYDVKM. V trimming: 5 bases; J trimming: 11 bases; junction bases outside the gene matches: 9. This CDR3 has 13 residues. The DNA for the CDR3 is TGTGCCAGCAGTCTGGCATGGGAGGGTCAGCAGTTCTTC. It specifies CASSLAWEGQQFF.

This clonotype was seen more than once but under ten times. The chain couples TRBV6-6 to TRBJ1-2, with TRBD1 identical over 7 bases. After removal of 6 bases from V and 4 bases from J, the junction contained 11 bases not matched to a gene. Germline CDR1 MNHNY, CDR2 SVGAGI (reference sequence). CDR3 size: 15 residues. The CDR3 DNA reads as TGTGCCAGCAGCCCAAGGGAACAGGGGAGCTATGGCTACACCTTC. Translated, it gives CASSPREQGSYGYTF.

This clonotype has a count of ten or more. The chain is built from TRBV9 and TRBJ2-5; D uncertain. This CDR3 spans 13 amino acids. Germline loops: CDR1 SGDLS, CDR2 YYNGEE. Trimming took off 4 bases at V and 5 bases at J, with 12 bases between the two ends. CDR3 residues: CASSSDIGETQYF. The CDR3 DNA reads TGTGCCAGCAGCTCCGATATTGGGGAGACCCAGTACTTC.

The table lists this clonotype with many counts. The chain carries TRBV5-1 and TRBJ2-1; 8 bases are a match to TRBD2. V gave up 4 bases and J gave up 6 bases; unmatched junction bases: 3. Looked up from germline, CDR1 is SGHRS and CDR2 is YFSETQ. The CDR3 loop spans 13 amino acids. The CDR3 DNA is TGCGCCAGCAGCATGCTAGCGGGCAATGAGCAGTTCTTC. It specifies CASSMLAGNEQFF. Filled out from reference TRBV5-1 and TRBJ2-1, the complete variable domain reads KAGVTQTPRYLIKTRGQQVTLSCSPISGHRSVSWYQQTPGQGLQFLFEYFSETQRNKGNFPGRFSGRQFSNSRSEMNVSTLELGDSALYLCASSMLAGNEQFFGPGTRLTVL.

This clonotype was detected ten times or more. This chain's CDR3 is CASPGGVNEQFF. The CDR3 bases are TGCGCCAGCCCGGGGGGTGTCAATGAGCAGTTCTTC. This chain joins TRBV23-1 and TRBJ2-1; 7 positions agree with TRBD2. TRBV23-1 is placed among ORFs of uncertain function. This CDR3 spans 12 amino acids. The V and J ends lost 8 bases and 6 bases, in that order; junction bases with no gene match: 4.

A few counts support this clonotype. The chain is built from TRBV19 and TRBJ2-1, with no clear D. Trimming left V 6 bases short and J 6 bases short, with 21 bases between. CDR1 and CDR2 (germline): LNHDA, SQIVND (reference sequence). The CDR3 runs 16 residues. The CDR3 DNA sequence: TGTGCCAGTAGCCTCGACTCGAAGATCTACCTCAATGAGCAGTTCTTC. Its protein product is CASSLDSKIYLNEQFF. Together with reference TRBV19 and TRBJ2-1, the CDR3 gives the full variable domain: DGGITQSPKYLFRKEGQNVTLSCEQNLNHDAMYWYRQDPGQGLRLIYYSQIVNDFQKGDIAEGYSVSREKKESFPLTVTSAQKNPTAFYLCASSLDSKIYLNEQFFGPGTRLTVL.

There are a few counts of this clonotype. The V and J genes are TRBV7-2 and TRBJ2-5, with D perhaps matching TRBD1 or TRBD2 (7 bases each). Germline-derived CDR1 and CDR2 are SGHTA and FQGNSA. Deletions cut 4 bases from V and 4 bases from J, with 13 bases between. This CDR3 is 14 amino acids long. The CDR3 reads CASSSRRGGETQYF. The CDR3 nucleotides are TGTGCCAGCAGCTCACGCAGGGGGGGAGAGACCCAGTACTTC.

Ten or more counts support this clonotype. The chain uses TRBV7-2 and TRBJ1-1; weak D call: TRBD1 (6 bases). Germline V gene lookup returns CDR1 SGHTA and CDR2 FQGNSA. V lost 5 bases, J lost 3 bases, and 16 bases lay in between. The CDR3 is 15 residues long. CDR3 in amino acids: CASSQRGGRYTEAFF. CDR3 in DNA: TGTGCCAGCAGCCAGAGGGGGGGTCGCTACACTGAAGCTTTCTTT.

This clonotype was seen more than once but under ten times. The chain joins TRBV9 to TRBJ1-2; D uncertain. From germline, CDR1 is SGDLS and CDR2 YYNGEE. V lost 2 bases and J lost 4, with 9 bases in between. The length of the CDR3 is 13 residues. This CDR3 reads CASSVSNGYGYTF. The CDR3 region has the DNA TGTGCCAGCAGCGTGAGTAATGGCTATGGCTACACCTTC.

Many counts were recorded for this clonotype. The chain joins TRBV18 to TRBJ2-7; 8 bases fit TRBD2. Germline CDR1 KGHSH, CDR2 LQKENI. Losses at the gene ends were 5 bases for V and 1 base for J; bases not matched to a gene: 10. The length of the CDR3 is 16 residues. The CDR3 region is CASSSLAGKPSYEQYV. In DNA, the CDR3 is TGTGCCAGCTCATCTTTAGCGGGGAAGCCTTCCTACGAGCAGTACGTC.

The chain joins TRBV18 to TRBJ1-3; 8 bases match TRBD1. This CDR3 contains 18 residues. The germline V gene has CDR1 KGHSH and CDR2 LQKENI. V shed 6 bases, J shed 2 bases, and the junction held 15 bases outside the gene matches. The CDR3 DNA follows: TGTGCCAGCTCGAGAGGACAGGGCCGAGCCTTAACTGGAAACACCATATATTTT. It encodes CASSRGQGRALTGNTIYF.